The T cell receptor (beta chain) described here comes from a study of OX40 agonist ivuxolimab in advanced cancers. Study information: Ivuxolimab doses were 0.01, 0.1, 0.3, 1.5, 3 or 10 mg/kg every 2 weeks. Study observations and caveats: It was not determined which antigens were specifically recognized by the peripheral T cells that had undergone clonal expansion. Dose levels from 0.1 to 3.0 mg/kg saw CD4+ and CD8+ blood T cells expand clonally by week 6.

TCRdb keeps only in-frame clones here, not all; method: immunoSEQ multiplex PCR. The sample includes 25,000 to 35,000 clones, about four fifths seen only once; the top ten take around a fifth. Germline loops: CDR1 MNHEY, CDR2 SMNVEV (reference sequence). The trim removed 5 bases at V and 4 bases at J, leaving 13 bases unmatched. This CDR3 spans 17 amino acids. On this clone: The antigen is undetermined.

This TCR was sampled from an adult with an advanced solid tumor such as melanoma, head and neck, liver or kidney cancer. The V gene is TRBV27, the J gene TRBJ2-5, with TRBD2 matching 10 bases. Sequenced here: CD4+ or CD8+ T cells sorted from blood, sampled in a trial of the OX40 agonist ivuxolimab. CDR3 sequence: CASSMLAGDSEGETQYF. CDR3 sequence (DNA): TGTGCCAGCAGTATGCTAGCGGGGGACTCCGAGGGAGAGACCCAGTACTTC.